The 10 T cell receptor beta chains below all came from one sample that was sequenced in a study of blood T cell repertoires in COVID-19. Clones were read by immunoSEQ multiplex PCR, and TCRdb kept only the in-frame ones, dropping some. The repertoire consists of about 28,000 clones, with about 85% occurring once and the leading ten covering less than 6.5%. The sequenced sample consisted of peripheral blood. These receptors were obtained from a man aged 55 to 70 with active COVID-19.

The chain joins TRBV4-1 to TRBJ2-1; no reliable D call. Germline CDR1 and CDR2: MGHRA and YSYEKL. The CDR3 runs to 12 residues. V was cut by 3 bases and J by 11 bases, with 11 bases left in between. CDR3 nucleotide sequence: TGCGCCAGCAGCCACCAGATACACCAGCAGTTCTTC. Residues: CASSHQIHQQFF.

This chain uses TRBV15 with TRBJ1-4; unclear D gene. V was shortened by 6 bases and J by 0 bases, with 8 bases between the two germline ends. Germline loops: CDR1 LNHNV, CDR2 YYDKDF (reference sequence). The CDR3 has 14 residues. For the CDR3, the DNA is TGTGCCACCAGAGGAGGGTCAACTAATGAAAAACTGTTTTTT. Protein sequence: CATRGGSTNEKLFF.

The chain couples TRBV6-1 to TRBJ2-7; no definite D call. V lost 2 bases, J lost 0 bases, and 8 bases lay in between. The CDR3 consists of 14 residues. CDR1 and CDR2 from the germline V gene are MNHNS and SASEGT. CDR3 nucleotides: TGTGCCAGCAGTGAAATCCGCGACTCCTACGAGCAGTACTTC. Translation: CASSEIRDSYEQYF.

This sequence joins TRBV14 and TRBJ1-4; TRBD1 matches 8 bases. Losses at the gene ends were 4 bases for V and 3 bases for J; bases not matched to a gene: 7. The CDR3 contains 16 residues. Germline CDR1 and CDR2: SGHDN and FVKESK. The CDR3 reads CASSRRRTGPNEKLFF. The CDR3 DNA reads as TGTGCCAGCAGCCGCAGGAGGACAGGGCCTAATGAAAAACTGTTTTTT.

J is TRBJ1-2 and V is TRBV6-6, with 7 bases lining up with TRBD1. In germline, CDR1 is MNHNY, CDR2 SVGAGI (reference sequence). This CDR3 has 14 residues. Unmatched junction bases numbered 10, after V lost 4 bases and J lost 8 bases. The CDR3 sequence: CASSSGGQSAGYTF. The CDR3 DNA is TGTGCCAGCAGTTCAGGGGGACAATCTGCGGGCTACACCTTC.

The chain is built from TRBV19 and TRBJ1-3; no clear D. Trimming removed 4 bases from V and 3 bases from J, with 19 bases in between. Germline V gene lookup returns CDR1 LNHDA and CDR2 SQIVND (reference sequence). This CDR3 is built from 17 residues. The CDR3 sequence is CASSTGGSWPNGNTIYF. The CDR3 DNA reads as TGTGCCAGTAGTACGGGAGGGTCCTGGCCGAATGGAAACACCATATATTTT.

This clone was detected once. The gene calls are TRBV18 and TRBJ1-5; 7 positions agree with TRBD1. Germline-derived CDR1 and CDR2 are KGHSH and LQKENI. The trim removed 2 bases at V and 6 bases at J, leaving 4 bases unmatched. CDR3 length: 14 residues. CDR3 nucleotide sequence: TGTGCCAGCTCACCAAGACAGGGAATTCAGCCCCAGCATTTT. This translates into CASSPRQGIQPQHF.

The chain uses TRBV7-8 and TRBJ1-3, with 8 nucleotides matching TRBD1. The junction had 6 bases not matched to a gene; V was cut back by 5 bases and J by 0 bases. The CDR3 consists of 16 residues. CDR1 is SGHVS, CDR2 FQNEAQ, per germline. The CDR3 sequence: CASSPRQGISGNTIYF. The CDR3 nucleotides read TGTGCCAGCAGCCCCCGACAGGGGATCTCTGGAAACACCATATATTTT.

This chain connects TRBV6-5 to TRBJ2-2, with 7 nucleotides matching TRBD2. Germline CDR1 MNHEY, CDR2 SVGAGI. V dropped 5 bases and J dropped 5; count of bases not matched to a gene: 5. The CDR3 consists of 14 residues. CDR3: CASSPLGGTGELFF. The CDR3 DNA follows: TGTGCCAGCAGTCCCTTGGGAGGGACCGGGGAGCTGTTTTTT.

This rearrangement joins TRBV7-9 to TRBJ2-1; 8 bases agree with TRBD1. V lost 8 bases to trimming and J lost 5 bases; unmatched junction nucleotides: 11. The CDR3 is made up of 15 amino acids. Per the germline V gene, CDR1 is SEHNR and CDR2 is FQNEAQ (reference sequence). The CDR3 bases are TGTGCCAGCTCTCTTCCAGGACAGGGTAACAATGAGCAGTTCTTC. Protein sequence: CASSLPGQGNNEQFF.